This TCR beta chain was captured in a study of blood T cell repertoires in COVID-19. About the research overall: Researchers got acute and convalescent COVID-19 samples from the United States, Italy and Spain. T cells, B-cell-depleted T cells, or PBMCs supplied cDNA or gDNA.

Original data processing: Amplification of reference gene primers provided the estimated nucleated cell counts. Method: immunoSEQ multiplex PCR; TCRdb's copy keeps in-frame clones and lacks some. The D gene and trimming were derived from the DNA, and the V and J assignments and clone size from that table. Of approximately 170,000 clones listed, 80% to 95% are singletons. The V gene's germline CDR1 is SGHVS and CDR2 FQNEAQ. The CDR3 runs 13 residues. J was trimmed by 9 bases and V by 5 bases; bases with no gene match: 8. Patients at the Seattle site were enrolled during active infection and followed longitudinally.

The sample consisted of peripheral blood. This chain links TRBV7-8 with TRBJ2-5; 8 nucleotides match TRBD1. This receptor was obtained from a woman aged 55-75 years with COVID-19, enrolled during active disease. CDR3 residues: CASSLRGLVAQYF. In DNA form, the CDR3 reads TGTGCCAGCAGCCTCAGGGGGCTTGTGGCCCAGTACTTC.